The sequence of this T cell receptor beta chain was determined in a study of response to subunit inactivated influenza vaccine. TCRdb itself ran the RT-PCR reads through MiXCR, one entry per CDR3 protein. Of more than 600,000 distinct CDR3 sequences in the sample, roughly 20% were seen once. Trimming cost V 4 bases and J 9 bases, with 17 bases left between them. CDR3 length equals 13 residues. CDR1 is SGHKS, CDR2 YYEKEE, per germline (reference sequence). This clonotype turned up a few times. The sequencing used PBMCs from blood, collected approximately 5 days after vaccination. This chain joins TRBV5-5 and TRBJ2-7; tentative D call: TRBD1 (6 bases). The receptor comes from a man aged 50 to 59 who received an inactivated influenza vaccine. The chain's CDR3 is CASSADAGERQYF. CDR3 nucleotide sequence: TGTGCCAGCAGCGCGGACGCAGGGGAAAGGCAGTACTTC.